A single sample is the source of the 26 T cell receptor beta chains below, sequenced in a study of CXCR3-negative and CXCR3-positive naive CD8 T cells. General study findings and limits: TRB CDR3 hydrophobicity was greater in CXCR3-positive naive cells than in CXCR3-negative naive cells.

For these TCRs, the target antigens are not known. UMI-labeled TRB cDNA libraries were prepared by 5' RACE. From its re-call of the 5' RACE reads, TCRdb lists each CDR3 protein once, without DNA. Seen in this sample are about 110,000 distinct CDR3 sequences; the ten most common clones hold approximately 0.37%. The sequencing input was naive CXCR3+ CD8+ T cells from blood. Subset indicated: CD45RO-CCR7+CD27+CD95- naive CD8+ T cells expressing CXCR3 (TNR3+). The receptors were gathered from a human donor in good health. Some clones in this sample may be carry-over from other donors' samples.

The rearrangement uses TRBV28 and TRBJ2-1; absent DNA, TCRdb's TRBD2 call cannot be checked. This CDR3 has 20 residues. Looked up from germline, CDR1 is MDHEN and CDR2 is SYDVKM. CDR3 residues: CASSFKVWQDKAGPFNEQFF.

This chain uses TRBV7-9 with TRBJ2-1; TCRdb calls TRBD1, which cannot be checked without DNA. This CDR3 region has 16 residues. Germline lookup yields CDR1 SEHNR and CDR2 FQNEAQ (reference sequence). The CDR3 is CASSLGGGGTYNEQFF.

The chain has TRBV6-5 and TRBJ2-3. The CDR3 has 14 residues. Germline V lookup: CDR1 MNHEY, CDR2 SVGAGI. The CDR3 loop is CASSYRSNTDTQYF.

The V gene is TRBV29-1, the J gene TRBJ2-7; TCRdb reports TRBD1, a call that lacks DNA to check it against. Germline assignment: CDR1 SQVTM and CDR2 ANQGSEA. This CDR3 has 14 amino acids. CDR3 protein: CSVAPQGTYYEQYF.

This chain connects TRBV11-3 to TRBJ2-1; TCRdb's assignment of TRBD2 cannot be checked, as there is no DNA. The CDR3 has 15 amino acids. Germline V gene data show CDR1 as SGHNT and CDR2 as YENEEA. CDR3 region: CASSRTGLGDNEQFF.

This chain uses TRBV7-9 with TRBJ2-1. CDR1 and CDR2 from the germline V gene are SEHNR and FQNEAQ (reference sequence). CDR3 length: 17 amino acids. The CDR3: CASSLLSGGPSYNEQFF.

The chain employs TRBV3-1 and TRBJ2-3; the D call of TRBD2 rests on TCRdb alone, since no DNA is present to check it. There are 20 residues in the CDR3. Germline CDR1 and CDR2: LGHDT and YNNKEL (reference sequence). CDR3 sequence: CASSQVAGTSGDPSTDTQYF.

The gene calls are TRBV30 and TRBJ2-1; TCRdb gives TRBD1 as the D gene, but with no DNA this cannot be confirmed. The CDR3 loop spans 16 amino acids. The germline V gene has CDR1 GTSNPN and CDR2 SVGIG (reference sequence). This CDR3 is CAWSAPTGGNYNEQFF.

CDR3 protein: CASSSTGAATTGELFF. V is TRBV7-3 and J is TRBJ2-2; TCRdb selects TRBD1, and the lack of DNA leaves this call unchecked. In germline, CDR1 is SGHTA, CDR2 FQGTGA. The CDR3 totals 16 residues. Full variable domain (rest looked up from reference TRBV7-3 and TRBJ2-2): GAGVSQTPSNKVTEKGKYVELRCDPISGHTALYWYRQSLGQGPEFLIYFQGTGAADDSGLPNDRFFAVRPEGSVSTLKIQRTERGDSAVYLCASSSTGAATTGELFFGEGSRLTVL.

The chain uses TRBV7-9 and TRBJ2-7; with no DNA, the TCRdb D assignment of TRBD1 cannot be verified. Germline V CDR1 and CDR2: SEHNR, FQNEAQ (reference sequence). This CDR3 comprises 15 residues. The CDR3 is CASSPRTGSVYEQYF. Full variable domain (outside the CDR3, taken from reference TRBV7-9 and TRBJ2-7): DTGVSQNPRHKITKRGQNVTFRCDPISEHNRLYWYRQTLGQGPEFLTYFQNEAQLEKSRLLSDRFSAERPKGSFSTLEIQRTEQGDSAMYLCASSPRTGSVYEQYFGPGTRLTVT.

The chain links TRBV7-2 to TRBJ2-5; TCRdb gives TRBD2 as the D gene, but with no DNA this cannot be confirmed. CDR3 length: 15 amino acids. Looked up from germline, CDR1 is SGHTA and CDR2 is FQGNSA. This CDR3 is CASSPQRGAQETQYF.

The chain couples TRBV7-9 to TRBJ1-2; TCRdb reports TRBD1, a call that lacks DNA to check it against. The CDR3 runs 17 residues. Germline CDR1 is SEHNR and CDR2 is FQNEAQ (reference sequence). Here the CDR3 reads CASSLSPSGTTNYGYTF.

This chain joins TRBV12-3 or TRBV12-4 and TRBJ1-1; TCRdb proposes TRBD1, but this gene call is untestable without DNA. CDR3 length: 15 residues. The CDR3 is CASSPEQGVNTEAFF.

This chain links TRBV14 with TRBJ2-1. Germline lookup yields CDR1 SGHDN and CDR2 FVKESK. The CDR3 runs to 11 residues. The CDR3 sequence: CASSGYNEQFF.

CDR3 loop: CASSLLPPSGELFF. The chain couples TRBV3-1 to TRBJ2-2; TCRdb calls TRBD2, which cannot be checked without DNA. The CDR3 extends over 14 amino acids. Germline assignment: CDR1 LGHDT and CDR2 YNNKEL (reference sequence).

The V gene is TRBV29-1, the J gene TRBJ2-3; there is no DNA to check the TCRdb D call of TRBD1. The CDR3 is 15 residues long. Germline CDR1 and CDR2: SQVTM and ANQGSEA. The CDR3 is CSVVLDNWRTDTQYF.

The chain couples TRBV11-3 to TRBJ2-2; checking the TCRdb D call of TRBD2 is not possible without DNA. This CDR3 is built from 14 residues. Germline V gene data show CDR1 as SGHNT and CDR2 as YENEEA. The CDR3 region is CASSAREGAGELFF. The full variable domain, its missing parts supplied by reference TRBV11-3 and TRBJ2-2, is EAGVVQSPRYKIIEKKQPVAFWCNPISGHNTLYWYLQNLGQGPELLIRYENEEAVDDSQLPKDRFSAERLKGVDSTLKIQPAELGDSAVYLCASSAREGAGELFFGEGSRLTVL.

The gene calls are TRBV7-9 and TRBJ2-5. The CDR3 spans 13 residues. Germline CDR1 reads SEHNR; CDR2 reads FQNEAQ (reference sequence). The CDR3 here is CASSLAHQENQYF.

The chain employs TRBV29-1 and TRBJ2-7; with no DNA, the TCRdb D assignment of TRBD2 cannot be verified. The germline V gene encodes CDR1 SQVTM and CDR2 ANQGSEA. The CDR3 has 13 residues. The CDR3 sequence is CSAREDPRDEQYF.

The chain links TRBV29-1 to TRBJ2-1; TCRdb calls TRBD1, which cannot be checked without DNA. The CDR3 runs 20 residues. Per the germline V gene, CDR1 is SQVTM and CDR2 is ANQGSEA. The CDR3 region is CSVEGKLGGTGTGVRNEQFF.

The chain links TRBV29-1 to TRBJ1-1; TCRdb indicates TRBD1, and absent DNA this call remains unverified. The CDR3 runs 15 residues. Germline assignment: CDR1 SQVTM and CDR2 ANQGSEA. CDR3 sequence: CSAVPGQGVNTEAFF.

The chain is built from TRBV6-5 and TRBJ2-1. Germline lookup yields CDR1 MNHEY and CDR2 SVGAGI. This CDR3 has 14 amino acids. This CDR3 is CASSYSGPDNEQFF.

The chain employs TRBV5-1 and TRBJ2-1; TCRdb selects TRBD1, and the lack of DNA leaves this call unchecked. The CDR3 contains 15 residues. Germline V gene lookup returns CDR1 SGHRS and CDR2 YFSETQ. The CDR3 protein is CASSLGWGGLDEQFF.

The genes are TRBV4-1 and TRBJ2-3. The CDR3 contains 15 residues. The germline V gene encodes CDR1 MGHRA and CDR2 YSYEKL. The CDR3 sequence: CASSQGSYTADTQYF.

The V gene is TRBV4-1, the J gene TRBJ2-7; TCRdb returns TRBD1, unconfirmable since there is no DNA. Germline values: CDR1 MGHRA, CDR2 YSYEKL. The CDR3 totals 16 residues. This chain's CDR3 is CASSQDIPGGTSEQYF.

The V call is TRBV11-3, the J call TRBJ2-1; TCRdb's D gene call, TRBD1, goes unchecked for lack of DNA. This CDR3 has 13 residues. Looked up from germline, CDR1 is SGHNT and CDR2 is YENEEA. The CDR3 here is CASSFPGGNEQFF.